These 15 T cell receptor beta chains were sequenced from one sample in a study of brain T cells in children with intractable seizures. Libraries were prepared by immunoSEQ multiplex PCR; TCRdb keeps only in-frame clonotypes and omits some of them. The data hold 110,000 or so clones, with approximately 94% observed a single time. Here the sequenced sample was peripheral blood, taken at surgery. The receptors stem from a boy younger than two with hemimegalencephaly and intractable seizures.

V and J are TRBV14 and TRBJ2-7; D may be TRBD1 (6 bases). Germline CDR1 SGHDN, CDR2 FVKESK. The CDR3 length is 13 residues. Trimming took 0 bases from V and 6 from J, leaving 9 bases between them. Here the CDR3 DNA reads TGTGCCAGCAGCCAAGAGGTCAGGGGCGAGCAGTACTTC. Its protein product is CASSQEVRGEQYF.

The chain employs TRBV30 and TRBJ1-3; D remains ambiguous. CDR1 and CDR2 (germline): GTSNPN, SVGIG (reference sequence). The V gene lost 1 base and the J gene lost 0 bases, with 10 bases spanning the gap. This CDR3 is built from 15 residues. CDR3 in DNA: TGTGCCTGGAGTGCCTGGGCTTACTCTGGAAACACCATATATTTT. Its protein is CAWSAWAYSGNTIYF. Full variable domain (remainder filled in from reference TRBV30 and TRBJ1-3): SQTIHQWPATLVQPVGSPLSLECTVEGTSNPNLYWYRQAAGRGLQLLFYSVGIGQISSEVPQNLSASRPQDRQFILSSKKLLLSDSGFYLCAWSAWAYSGNTIYFGEGSWLTVV.

The genes are TRBV6-6 and TRBJ2-7; D gene uncertain. V dropped 5 bases and J dropped 5 bases, with 10 bases sitting between them. The CDR3 is 12 residues long. The germline gives CDR1 MNHNY, CDR2 SVGAGI (reference sequence). DNA for the CDR3: TGTGCCAGCAGTCGTGTAGGGAACGAGCAGTACTTC. Protein product: CASSRVGNEQYF.

This clone was seen a few times. The chain is built from TRBV19 and TRBJ1-6; no reliable D call. The CDR3 spans 15 residues. V lost 7 bases and J 8 bases, leaving 18 bases between the germline ends. Germline CDR1 is LNHDA and CDR2 is SQIVND (reference sequence). In DNA form, the CDR3 reads TGTGCCAGTAAAGCGGGGAAGACGACTGATTCACCCCTCCACTTT. This translates into CASKAGKTTDSPLHF.

A word on this clone: This sample also contains other DNA sequences that code for the same CDR3. The chain links TRBV2 to TRBJ1-5, with 8 bases identical to TRBD1. The CDR3 consists of 14 residues. Germline CDR1 and CDR2: SNHLY and FYNNEI. J was trimmed by 1 base and V by 6 bases; bases with no gene match: 2. This CDR3 is CASRYRGSNQPQHF. Here the CDR3 DNA reads TGTGCCAGCAGGTACAGGGGGAGCAATCAGCCCCAGCATTTT.

The chain links TRBV5-6 to TRBJ1-5; the D is unclear. Germline V gene data show CDR1 as SGHDT and CDR2 as YYEEEE. V lost 3 bases and J lost 4, with 2 bases in between. CDR3 length: 11 amino acids. The CDR3 protein is CASSYNQPQHF. The CDR3 DNA reads TGTGCCAGCAGCTATAATCAGCCCCAGCATTTT.

The V and J genes are TRBV9 and TRBJ2-5; D is undetermined. The germline V and J ends were trimmed by 4 bases and 2 bases, with 9 bases remaining between them. CDR1 and CDR2 (germline): SGDLS, YYNGEE. The CDR3 length is 13 residues. In DNA, the CDR3 is TGTGCCAGCAGCCGTTTGGGGCAAGAGACCCAGTACTTC. This encodes CASSRLGQETQYF. The full variable domain, with the rest looked up from reference TRBV9 and TRBJ2-5, is DSGVTQTPKHLITATGQRVTLRCSPRSGDLSVYWYQQSLDQGLQFLIQYYNGEERAKGNILERFSAQQFPDLHSELNLSSLELGDSALYFCASSRLGQETQYFGPGTRLLVL.

The chain links TRBV28 to TRBJ1-2; D is perhaps TRBD1 (6 bases). Germline values: CDR1 MDHEN, CDR2 SYDVKM. There are 15 residues in the CDR3. The ends were cut back, 6 bases at V and 0 bases at J, with 14 bases in the middle. CDR3 amino acids: CASRPPDRTNYGYTF. The DNA of the CDR3 is TGTGCCAGCAGACCCCCGGACAGAACTAACTATGGCTACACCTTC.

The CDR3 is CASRGGGGGELFF. The CDR3 DNA reads as TGTGCCAGCAGGGGAGGGGGCGGCGGGGAGCTGTTTTTT. The rearrangement joins TRBV6-5 to TRBJ2-2; D possibly uses TRBD1 or TRBD2 (7 bases each). There are 13 residues in the CDR3. Germline lookup yields CDR1 MNHEY and CDR2 SVGAGI. V lost 6 bases and J 7 bases, leaving 12 bases between the germline ends.

This rearrangement joins TRBV5-1 to TRBJ2-6; TRBD2 matches at 13 bases. This CDR3 comprises 19 residues. The germline V gene encodes CDR1 SGHRS and CDR2 YFSETQ. V was pared by 4 bases and J by 1 base, with 8 bases of the junction left unmatched. CDR3 loop: CASSPGLAGAGSGANVLTF. The CDR3 region has the DNA TGCGCCAGCAGCCCAGGACTAGCGGGAGCGGGGTCTGGGGCCAACGTCCTGACTTTC.

The V and J genes are TRBV23-1 and TRBJ2-7; D remains unclear. TRBV23-1 is an ORF; its function is uncertain. The V end was cut by 0 bases, the J end by 0 bases, with 12 bases between. The CDR3 is 16 residues long. Here the CDR3 DNA reads TGCGCCAGCAGTCAATCGAGGATGCTAAGCTCCTACGAGCAGTACTTC. Protein: CASSQSRMLSSYEQYF.

This chain links TRBV27 with TRBJ2-7, with TRBD1 matching 7 bases. The V gene's germline CDR1 is MNHEY and CDR2 SMNVEV (reference sequence). V was clipped by 6 bases and J by 2 bases; unmatched bases: 7. This CDR3 contains 14 residues. The CDR3 DNA sequence: TGTGCCAGCAGCCGACAGGGCTGGACCTACGAGCAGTACTTC. Amino acid sequence: CASSRQGWTYEQYF.

The chain is built from TRBV28 and TRBJ1-5, with unresolved D. Trimming took off 1 base at V and 7 bases at J, with 14 bases between the two ends. The CDR3 contains 15 residues. CDR1 and CDR2 (germline): MDHEN, SYDVKM. CDR3 residues: CASSLLRWGNQPQHF. The CDR3 coding sequence is TGTGCCAGCAGTTTATTAAGGTGGGGAAACCAGCCCCAGCATTTT.

The gene calls are TRBV9 and TRBJ1-6; tentatively, D is TRBD1 (5 bases). The CDR3 is made up of 14 amino acids. Trimming cost V 3 bases and J 13 bases, with 17 bases left between them. Germline CDR1 and CDR2: SGDLS and YYNGEE. Here the CDR3 reads CASSGGGALSPLHF. As DNA, the CDR3 is TGTGCCAGCAGCGGGGGGGGTGCCCTGTCGCCCCTCCACTTT.

The genes are TRBV18 and TRBJ2-5; a weak D match, TRBD2 (5 bases). This CDR3 region has 14 residues. Germline V gene data show CDR1 as KGHSH and CDR2 as LQKENI. V lost 1 base and J 2 bases, leaving 8 bases between the germline ends. The CDR3 DNA sequence: TGTGCCAGCTCACCACTTCCGGGGCAAGAGACCCAGTACTTC. Protein: CASSPLPGQETQYF.